Listed below are T cell receptor beta chains from one sample, sequenced in a study of CD8 T cells in ankylosing spondylitis. TCRdb re-called the 5' RACE reads through MiXCR, storing one row per CDR3 protein. The sample lists roughly 450,000 distinct CDR3 sequences, roughly 26% occurring once. Specimen: blood, either unsorted or a sorted T cell fraction (not recorded which). The receptors shown here come from a male donor with ankylosing spondylitis. Each CDR3 is given with its conserved first and last residue. Fields, in order: V gene, clone size, J gene, CDR3 protein. Rows give clone size only sometimes, using once, few, many, or a class for an expanded clone.

V: TRBV12-3/TRBV12-4; size: .; J: TRBJ2-1; CDR3: CASSTTDSYNEQFF
V: TRBV18; size: .; J: TRBJ2-3; CDR3: CASSPTGQTSTDTQYF
V: TRBV29-1; size: .; J: TRBJ2-1; CDR3: CSVRTGLAPYNEQFF
V: TRBV7-2; size: few; J: TRBJ1-5; CDR3: CASSLGGYQPQHF
V: TRBV6-5; size: few; J: TRBJ2-5; CDR3: CASSYRKGTVQETQYF
V: TRBV12-3/TRBV12-4; size: once; J: TRBJ2-2; CDR3: CASRTAGGVAGELFF
V: TRBV25-1; size: .; J: TRBJ1-4; CDR3: CASSDVGANEKLFF
V: TRBV4-1; size: .; J: TRBJ2-2; CDR3: CASSQDRGFSTGELFF
V: TRBV5-1; size: few; J: TRBJ2-1; CDR3: CASSLATGTEFYNEQFF
V: TRBV5-1; size: few; J: TRBJ2-7; CDR3: CASSLGGVQSSYEQYF